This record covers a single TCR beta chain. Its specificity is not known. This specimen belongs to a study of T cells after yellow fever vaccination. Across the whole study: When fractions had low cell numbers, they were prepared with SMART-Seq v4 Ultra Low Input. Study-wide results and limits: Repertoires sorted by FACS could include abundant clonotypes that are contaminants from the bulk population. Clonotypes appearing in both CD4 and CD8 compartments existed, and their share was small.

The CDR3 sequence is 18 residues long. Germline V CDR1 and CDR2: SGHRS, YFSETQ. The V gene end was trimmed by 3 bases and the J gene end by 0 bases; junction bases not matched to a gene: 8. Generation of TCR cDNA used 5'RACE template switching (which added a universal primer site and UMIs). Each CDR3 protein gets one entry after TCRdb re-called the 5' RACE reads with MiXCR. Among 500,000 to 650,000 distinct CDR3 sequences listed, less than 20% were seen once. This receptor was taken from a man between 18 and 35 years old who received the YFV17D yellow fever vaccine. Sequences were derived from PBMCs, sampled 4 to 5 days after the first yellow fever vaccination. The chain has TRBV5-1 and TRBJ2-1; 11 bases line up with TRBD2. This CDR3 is CASSYTSGGTFSYNEQFF. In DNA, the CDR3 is TGCGCCAGCAGCTACACTAGCGGGGGCACCTTCTCCTACAATGAGCAGTTCTTC.